This TCR beta chain appears in the sequencing data of a study of control samples from healthy donors and cancer patients. The CDR3 is 19 residues long. Clones were sequenced by immunoSEQ multiplex PCR, and TCRdb holds only the in-frame ones, with some missing. The repertoire consists of about 89,000 clones, with roughly 84% occurring once and the leading ten covering 2.1%. The clonotype originates from a woman in her forties in good health. What was sequenced was blood. The chain employs TRBV21-1 and TRBJ2-3; TRBD2, the D gene given by the table, was not confirmed from the DNA. TRBV21-1 is classified as a pseudogene. CDR3 region: CASSKARLAGGPGTDTQYF. For the CDR3, the DNA is TGTGCCAGCAGCAAAGCTCGACTAGCGGGGGGGCCAGGGACAGATACGCAGTATTTT.